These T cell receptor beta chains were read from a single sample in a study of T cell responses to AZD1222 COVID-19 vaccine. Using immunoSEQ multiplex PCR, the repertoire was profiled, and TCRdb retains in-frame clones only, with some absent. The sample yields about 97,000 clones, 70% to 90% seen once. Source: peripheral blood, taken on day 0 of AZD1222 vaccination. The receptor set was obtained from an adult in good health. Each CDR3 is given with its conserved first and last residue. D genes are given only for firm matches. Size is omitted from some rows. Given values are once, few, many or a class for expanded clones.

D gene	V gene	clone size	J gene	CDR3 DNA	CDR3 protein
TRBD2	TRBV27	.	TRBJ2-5	TGTGCCAGCAGTTTTAGCGGGGGAAAGACCCAGTACTTC	CASSFSGGKTQYF
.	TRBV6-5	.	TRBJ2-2	TGTGCCAGCAGTTACTACGGGACCGGGGAGCTGTTTTTT	CASSYYGTGELFF
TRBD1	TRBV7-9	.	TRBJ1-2	TGTGCCAGCAGCTTACTCCCCGCCGGACAGGGCAGCTATGGCTACACCTTC	CASSLLPAGQGSYGYTF
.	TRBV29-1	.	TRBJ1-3	TGCAGTACGAGCGGGACATCTGGAAACACCATATATTTT	CSTSGTSGNTIYF
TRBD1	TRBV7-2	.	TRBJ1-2	TGTGCCAGCAGCTCGCAACAGGGGGAACTCTATGGCTACACCTTC	CASSSQQGELYGYTF
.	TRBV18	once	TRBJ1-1	TGTGCCAGCTCACCACCAGGGAGAACTGAAGCTTTCTTT	CASSPPGRTEAFF
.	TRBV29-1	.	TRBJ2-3	TGCAGCGTTGATGGAGGGGGGACCCCAGATACGCAGTATTTT	CSVDGGGTPDTQYF
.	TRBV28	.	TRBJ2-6	TGTGCCAGCAGGGACACTCACTCTGGGGCCAACGTCCTGACTTTC	CASRDTHSGANVLTF
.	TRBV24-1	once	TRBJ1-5	TGTGCCACCAGTGCAGGGCTGGGTCAGCCCCAGCATTTT	CATSAGLGQPQHF
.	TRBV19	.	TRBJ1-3	TGTGCCAGTAGTATAGATTCAGGGTCTGGAAACACCATATATTTT	CASSIDSGSGNTIYF
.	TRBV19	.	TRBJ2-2	TGTGCCAGTAGTCAGGTATCGAACACCGGGGAGCTGTTTTTT	CASSQVSNTGELFF
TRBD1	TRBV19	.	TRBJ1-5	TGTGCCAGTAGTATAGGAGGGGACAGGGGAGGATTTGGTAATCAGCCCCAGCATTTT	CASSIGGDRGGFGNQPQHF
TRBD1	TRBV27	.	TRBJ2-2	TGTGCCAGCAGTGTCCGACAGGGGGCTTCGTCCGGGGAGCTGTTTTTT	CASSVRQGASSGELFF
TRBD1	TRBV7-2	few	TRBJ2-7	TGTGCCAGCAGCTTAGGGCCGGGACAGGGGGCCGAGCAGTACTTC	CASSLGPGQGAEQYF
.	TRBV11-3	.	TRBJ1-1	TGTGCCAGCAGCCTCGACAGATTTGAAGCTTTCTTT	CASSLDRFEAFF
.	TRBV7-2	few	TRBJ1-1	TGTGCCAGCAGCTGGGCCAGGCCCGAGGAAGCTTTCTTT	CASSWARPEEAFF
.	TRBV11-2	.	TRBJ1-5	TGTGCCAGCAGCTCAGGACAGTTGGGTCGGCAGCCCCAGCATTTT	CASSSGQLGRQPQHF
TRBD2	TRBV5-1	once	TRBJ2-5	TGCGCCAGCAGCTTGGCTAGCGGGGGGCCCCAAGAGACCCAGTACTTC	CASSLASGGPQETQYF
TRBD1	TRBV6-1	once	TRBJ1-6	TGTGCCAGCAGTGACCTGACAGGGAATCGATCACCCCTCCACTTT	CASSDLTGNRSPLHF
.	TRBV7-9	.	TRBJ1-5	TGTGCCAGCAGCTTGGGGACAAACAATCAGCCCCAGCATTTT	CASSLGTNNQPQHF
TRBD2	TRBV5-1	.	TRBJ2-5	TGCGCCAGCAGAGCGGGGGACTGGTACCCGGGGCAATCAGAGACCCAGTACTTC	CASRAGDWYPGQSETQYF
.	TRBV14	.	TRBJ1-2	TGTGCCAGCAGCCAAACTACAGGCGGCAGTGGCTACACCTTC	CASSQTTGGSGYTF
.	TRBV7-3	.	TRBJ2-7	TGTGCCAGCAGCCCAACAGCTCGCGGGGAGCAGTACTTC	CASSPTARGEQYF
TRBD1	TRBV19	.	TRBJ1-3	TGTGCCAGTGCCGACAGGGCCGCTGGAAACACCATATATTTT	CASADRAAGNTIYF
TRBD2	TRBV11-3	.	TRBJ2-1	TGTGCCAGCAGCTTATCCATAGCGGGGCGCTACAATGAGCAGTTCTTC	CASSLSIAGRYNEQFF
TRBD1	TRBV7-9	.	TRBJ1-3	TGTGCCAGCAGCACCTGGACAGGGTCTGGAAACACCATATATTTT	CASSTWTGSGNTIYF
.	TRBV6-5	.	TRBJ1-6	TGTGCCAGCAGTTACGGGCACCTCAATTCACCCCTCCACTTT	CASSYGHLNSPLHF
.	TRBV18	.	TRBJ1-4	TGTGCCAGCTCACCCGCCTCGATGCGAATGTTTTTT	CASSPASMRMFF
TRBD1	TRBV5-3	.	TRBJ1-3	TGTGCCAGAAGCTTTCCCGGACAGGGGGTAAACACCATATATTTT	CARSFPGQGVNTIYF
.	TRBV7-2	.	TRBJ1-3	TGTGCCAGCAGCTTAGTGGCCGTGGGTGGAAACACCATATATTTT	CASSLVAVGGNTIYF
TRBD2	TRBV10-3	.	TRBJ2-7	TGTGCCATCAGCTTAGCGGGGGGTCCGAGCTCCTACGAGCAGTACTTC	CAISLAGGPSSYEQYF
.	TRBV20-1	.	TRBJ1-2	TGCAGTGCCTCCTCGGAGGGAGGCTACACCTTC	CSASSEGGYTF
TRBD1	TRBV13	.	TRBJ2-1	TGTGCCAGCAGCAGACAATGGACAGGGAGCTCCTACAATGAGCAGTTCTTC	CASSRQWTGSSYNEQFF
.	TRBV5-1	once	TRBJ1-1	TGCGCCAGCAGCTTGGGGGGCAAGAACACTGAAGCTTTCTTT	CASSLGGKNTEAFF
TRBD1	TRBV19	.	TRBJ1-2	TGTGCCAGTAGTCCCGACAGGGGCTATGGCTACACCTTC	CASSPDRGYGYTF
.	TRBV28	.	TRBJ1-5	TGTGCCACCTCCCTACTTGACCAGCCCCAGCATTTT	CATSLLDQPQHF
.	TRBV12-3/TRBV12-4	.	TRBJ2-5	TGTGCCAGCAGTACAGGGCACGAGACCCAGTACTTC	CASSTGHETQYF
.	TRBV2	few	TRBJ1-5	TGTGCCAGCAGTAAAGGACAGTCCAATCAGCCCCAGCATTTT	CASSKGQSNQPQHF
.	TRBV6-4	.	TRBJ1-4	TGTGCCAGCCGGGGGCGGGGGGCGCCGGCAACTAATGAAAAACTGTTTTTT	CASRGRGAPATNEKLFF
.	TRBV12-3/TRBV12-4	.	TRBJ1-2	TGTGCCAGCAGTACCGTACAGCGCCATGGCTACACCTTC	CASSTVQRHGYTF
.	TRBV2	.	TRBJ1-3	TGTGCCAGTCGGGGGGGAAACACCATATATTTT	CASRGGNTIYF
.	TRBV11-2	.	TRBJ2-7	TGTGCCAGCAGCTTAACCCCCTACGAGCAGTACTTC	CASSLTPYEQYF
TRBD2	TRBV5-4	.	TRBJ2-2	TGTGCCAGCAGCTTGGGAGCGGGGAGTGCCGGGGAGCTGTTTTTT	CASSLGAGSAGELFF
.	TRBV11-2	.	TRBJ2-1	TGTGCCAGCAGCCATCAGGGGGAGGGTGGGAATGAGCAGTTCTTC	CASSHQGEGGNEQFF
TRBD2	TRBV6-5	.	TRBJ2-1	TGTGCCAGCAGTTACGCCGGACTAGAGAGGAATGAGCAGTTCTTC	CASSYAGLERNEQFF
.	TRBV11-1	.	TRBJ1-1	TGTGCCAGCAGTCCCGTCGCGGTTGAAGCTTTCTTT	CASSPVAVEAFF
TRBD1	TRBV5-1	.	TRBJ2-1	TGCGCCAGCAGCTTAACGGGACAGGCGAACAATGAGCAGTTCTTC	CASSLTGQANNEQFF
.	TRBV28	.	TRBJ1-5	TGTGCCAGCAGTTTAGGCAGGACCAATCAGCCCCAGCATTTT	CASSLGRTNQPQHF
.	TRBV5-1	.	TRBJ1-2	TGCGCCAGCAAGGCAGGGGAAAATGGCTACACCTTC	CASKAGENGYTF
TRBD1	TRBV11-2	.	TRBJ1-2	TGTGCCAGCAGCTTAGGGGACAGGGATATTTATGGCTACACCTTC	CASSLGDRDIYGYTF
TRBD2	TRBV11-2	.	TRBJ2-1	TGTGCCAGCAGCTTACCGGGGGGCTCCTACAATGAGCAGTTCTTC	CASSLPGGSYNEQFF
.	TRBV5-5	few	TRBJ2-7	TGTGCCAGCAGCTTGGCCCAGGGAAGGGTTCTGGGCGAGCAGTACTTC	CASSLAQGRVLGEQYF
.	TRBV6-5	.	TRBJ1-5	TGTGCCAGTAGAATGGACAGCGGGGGCAATCAGCCCCAGCATTTT	CASRMDSGGNQPQHF
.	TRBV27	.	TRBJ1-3	TGTGCCAGCAGTTTAACCGGCTACCCTGGAAACACCATATATTTT	CASSLTGYPGNTIYF